The 17 T cell receptor beta chains below come from one sample, sequenced in a study of spatial heterogeneity in lung cancer. Findings of the study overall: The study found that expanded intratumoral alpha and beta TCR counts tracked tumor mutation counts.

Time point given: sample taken at primary tumor resection. These receptors have no identified antigens. TCRdb reprocessed the 5' RACE reads via MiXCR and lists one record per CDR3 protein. The profile shows 6,000 to 7,500 distinct CDR3 sequences, about 13% of them singletons. The sample consisted of lung tumor tissue, taken at surgery. The receptors originated from a male donor with early-stage non-small cell lung cancer.

Ten or more counts support this clonotype. As an off-target read in a library built for alpha chains, this beta chain has a frequency of little significance. The rearrangement uses TRBV15 and TRBJ1-5, with D perhaps TRBD1 (6 bases). The CDR3 has 15 amino acids. The V gene lost 1 base and the J gene lost 7 bases, with 14 bases spanning the gap. CDR1 is LNHNV and CDR2 is YYDKDF in the germline V gene (reference sequence). The CDR3 DNA sequence: TGTGCCACCAGCAGAGTCCGCGGGACAAAACAGCCCCAGCATTTT. This translates into CATSRVRGTKQPQHF.

Worth noting for this clonotype: The library was prepared for alpha chains; this beta chain is a stray read, so its frequency means little. The chain carries TRBV11-2 and TRBJ2-3; possible D gene TRBD2, 5 bases. CDR3 length equals 14 residues. Germline lookup yields CDR1 SGHAT and CDR2 FQNNGV. The V gene lost 5 bases and the J gene lost 0 bases, with 9 bases spanning the gap. This CDR3 is CASSPRGSTDTQYF. CDR3 DNA: TGTGCCAGCAGCCCCCGAGGGAGCACAGATACGCAGTATTTT. Full variable domain (rest looked up from reference TRBV11-2 and TRBJ2-3): EAGVAQSPRYKIIEKRQSVAFWCNPISGHATLYWYQQILGQGPKLLIQFQNNGVVDDSQLPKDRFSAERLKGVDSTLKIQPAKLEDSAVYLCASSPRGSTDTQYFGPGTRLTVL.

The sample holds a few counts of this clonotype. Little can be read into the size of this beta chain, an off-target read in a library designed for alpha chains. The chain has TRBV13 and TRBJ2-2; 9 nucleotides line up with TRBD2. Trimming cost V 5 bases and J 6 bases; bases outside gene matches: 4. The CDR3 runs to 14 residues. CDR1 is PRHDT and CDR2 is FYEKMQ in the germline V gene (reference sequence). The chain's CDR3 is CASSPRLAAGELFF. The CDR3 DNA is TGTGCCAGCAGCCCCCGACTAGCGGCCGGGGAGCTGTTTTTT. The complete variable domain, with remaining parts taken from reference TRBV13 and TRBJ2-2, reads AAGVIQSPRHLIKEKRETATLKCYPIPRHDTVYWYQQGPGQDPQFLISFYEKMQSDKGSIPDRFSAQQFSDYHSELNMSSLELGDSALYFCASSPRLAAGELFFGEGSRLTVL.

By share, this clonotype ranks as medium-sized. With the library built for alpha chains, this beta chain is off target and its frequency is not meaningful. This rearrangement joins TRBV10-3 to TRBJ2-6, with D hard to call. Germline-derived CDR1 and CDR2 are ENHRY and SYGVKD. The CDR3 spans 13 residues. The V end lost 6 bases, the J end lost 1 base, and 4 bases lay between the germline ends. CDR3 loop: CAISISGANVLTF. The CDR3 nucleotides read TGTGCCATCAGCATTTCTGGGGCCAACGTCCTGACTTTC.

This clonotype rates as medium-sized. Because the library targeted alpha chains, this beta chain is an off-target read whose size means little. The chain links TRBV5-6 to TRBJ1-5; D remains ambiguous. The CDR3 runs 15 residues. From germline, CDR1 is SGHDT and CDR2 YYEEEE. V lost 3 bases to trimming and J lost 4 bases, with 14 bases between them. The CDR3 here is CASSSIGRTNQPQHF. The CDR3 DNA reads as TGTGCCAGCAGCTCCATCGGACGTACTAATCAGCCCCAGCATTTT.

This clonotype is classed as medium-sized. This beta chain is an off-target read within a library intended for alpha chains, so its frequency means little. The CDR3: CATSRDTGSAEAFF. In DNA form, the CDR3 reads TGTGCCACCAGCAGAGATACCGGAAGCGCTGAAGCTTTCTTT. This chain connects TRBV15 to TRBJ1-1; D uncertain. Germline-derived CDR1 and CDR2 are LNHNV and YYDKDF (reference sequence). V shed 0 bases and J shed 6 bases, with 11 bases lying between them. There are 14 residues in the CDR3. The full variable domain, in which reference TRBV15 and TRBJ1-1 provide the parts outside the CDR3, is DAMVIQNPRYQVTQFGKPVTLSCSQTLNHNVMYWYQQKSSQAPKLLFHYYDKDFNNEADTPDNFQSRRPNTSFCFLDIRSPGLGDTAMYLCATSRDTGSAEAFFGQGTRLTVV.

This clonotype is classed as medium-sized. This beta chain is off target for a library built for alpha chains, so its abundance means little. This chain uses TRBV27 with TRBJ2-2, with D hard to call. Germline assignment: CDR1 MNHEY and CDR2 SMNVEV (reference sequence). V lost 4 bases and J lost 4, with 10 bases in between. The CDR3 covers 14 residues. CDR3 sequence: CASSSRSLTGELFF. The CDR3 nucleotides are TGTGCCAGCAGTTCCCGATCCCTCACCGGGGAGCTGTTTTTT.

This clonotype was counted at least ten times. Since it is a stray read in a library aimed at alpha chains, this beta chain has a size that is not meaningful. This chain links TRBV5-6 with TRBJ2-1; no clear D gene. The CDR3 contains 15 residues. With 4 bases removed from V and 9 bases from J, the gap between germline ends came to 20 bases. Per the germline V gene, CDR1 is SGHDT and CDR2 is YYEEEE. Here the CDR3 DNA reads TGTGCCAGCAGCCGAAGGACCCTCAGACGGAGTGAGCAGTTCTTC. It translates to CASSRRTLRRSEQFF.

A note on this clonotype: Within a library made for alpha chains, this beta chain is off target, and its count is uninformative. The chain carries TRBV12-3 or TRBV12-4 and TRBJ2-7, with D maybe TRBD1 (6 bases). The CDR3 loop spans 15 amino acids. Trimming stripped 2 bases from V and 1 base from J, with 12 bases between. This CDR3 reads CASSLLDRPSYEQYF. The CDR3 bases are TGTGCCAGCAGTTTACTGGACAGACCTTCCTACGAGCAGTACTTC.

This clonotype is deemed medium-sized (0.01 to 0.1%). Within a library made for alpha chains, this beta chain is off target, and its count is uninformative. V gene TRBV3-1 combines with J gene TRBJ1-2; D gene ambiguous. This CDR3 has 15 residues. Germline loops: CDR1 LGHDT, CDR2 YNNKEL (reference sequence). V was clipped by 0 bases and J by 1 base, with 9 bases between them. CDR3 loop: CASSQERPGNYGYTF. The CDR3 DNA is TGTGCCAGCAGCCAAGAGCGGCCGGGTAACTATGGCTACACCTTC.

By sample fraction, this clonotype is medium-sized. Because this beta chain is a stray read in a library intended to capture alpha chains, its abundance should not be given much weight. This rearrangement joins TRBV29-1 to TRBJ1-2; D is possibly TRBD1 (5 bases). V was cut by 0 bases and J by 4 bases, with 12 bases left in between. Germline-derived CDR1 and CDR2 are SQVTM and ANQGSEA. The length of the CDR3 is 14 residues. The CDR3 loop is CSVEDQGRSYGYTF. The CDR3 region has the DNA TGCAGCGTTGAAGATCAGGGAAGGAGCTATGGCTACACCTTC.

Remarks on this clonotype: In a library made to pick up alpha chains, this beta chain is a stray read with a size that means little. This chain joins TRBV13 and TRBJ2-4; TRBD1 matches 9 bases. V gave up 5 bases and J gave up 7 bases; unmatched junction bases: 9. The CDR3 contains 15 residues. The V gene's germline CDR1 is PRHDT and CDR2 FYEKMQ (reference sequence). The DNA for the CDR3 is TGTGCCAGCAGCAGAACCGGGACAGGGTTTAACATTCAGTACTTC. Amino acid sequence: CASSRTGTGFNIQYF.

This clonotype counts as medium-sized (0.01 to 0.1%). The size of this beta chain means little, since it is a stray read in a library made for alpha chains. For the CDR3, the DNA is TGTGCCAGCTCACCACAATCCTCCTCCTATGGCTACACCTTC. Encoded protein: CASSPQSSSYGYTF. V gene TRBV18 combines with J gene TRBJ1-2; D is undetermined. Germline CDR1 is KGHSH and CDR2 is LQKENI. CDR3 length: 14 amino acids. With 1 base removed from V and 4 bases from J, the gap between germline ends came to 10 bases.

The sample holds a few counts of this clonotype. Because the library targeted alpha chains, this beta chain is an off-target read whose size means little. The V gene is TRBV29-1, the J gene TRBJ2-7; the D gene is possibly TRBD1 (5 bases). Germline CDR1 SQVTM, CDR2 ANQGSEA. The CDR3 loop spans 11 amino acids. The V and J ends lost 4 bases and 1 base respectively, with 5 bases between them. The CDR3 DNA reads as TGCAGCGTTGCAGGGTCCTACGAGCAGTACTTC. Its protein is CSVAGSYEQYF.

There are a few counts of this clonotype. Found in a library prepared for alpha chains, this beta chain is an off-target read, and its abundance has little meaning. This rearrangement joins TRBV29-1 to TRBJ2-1, with a possible D match to TRBD2 (6 bases). Looked up from germline, CDR1 is SQVTM and CDR2 is ANQGSEA. The CDR3 covers 11 residues. The ends were cut back, 3 bases at V and 9 bases at J, with 9 bases in the middle. The CDR3, as DNA: TGCAGCGTTGACTCCGGGGGTGAGCAGTTCTTC. This codes for CSVDSGGEQFF.

This clonotype showed up many times. As an off-target read in a library built for alpha chains, this beta chain has a frequency of little significance. The V call is TRBV5-6, the J call TRBJ2-1; a possible D gene is TRBD1 (6 bases). The germline gives CDR1 SGHDT, CDR2 YYEEEE. The ends were cut back, 4 bases at V and 0 bases at J, with 14 bases in the middle. The CDR3 has 16 residues. CDR3 sequence (DNA): TGTGCCAGCAGCCATCCTTCGGACAGCTCCTACAATGAGCAGTTCTTC. Protein sequence: CASSHPSDSSYNEQFF.

This clonotype occurred many times. This beta chain is a stray read from a library made for alpha chains; its abundance is not meaningful. The V and J genes are TRBV7-9 and TRBJ2-1, with D hard to call. In germline, CDR1 is SEHNR, CDR2 FQNEAQ (reference sequence). The CDR3 is 14 amino acids. The germline V and J ends were trimmed by 4 bases and 1 base, with 8 bases remaining between them. CDR3 sequence: CASSSLGSYNEQFF. The CDR3 DNA is TGTGCCAGCAGCTCCCTAGGATCCTACAATGAGCAGTTCTTC.